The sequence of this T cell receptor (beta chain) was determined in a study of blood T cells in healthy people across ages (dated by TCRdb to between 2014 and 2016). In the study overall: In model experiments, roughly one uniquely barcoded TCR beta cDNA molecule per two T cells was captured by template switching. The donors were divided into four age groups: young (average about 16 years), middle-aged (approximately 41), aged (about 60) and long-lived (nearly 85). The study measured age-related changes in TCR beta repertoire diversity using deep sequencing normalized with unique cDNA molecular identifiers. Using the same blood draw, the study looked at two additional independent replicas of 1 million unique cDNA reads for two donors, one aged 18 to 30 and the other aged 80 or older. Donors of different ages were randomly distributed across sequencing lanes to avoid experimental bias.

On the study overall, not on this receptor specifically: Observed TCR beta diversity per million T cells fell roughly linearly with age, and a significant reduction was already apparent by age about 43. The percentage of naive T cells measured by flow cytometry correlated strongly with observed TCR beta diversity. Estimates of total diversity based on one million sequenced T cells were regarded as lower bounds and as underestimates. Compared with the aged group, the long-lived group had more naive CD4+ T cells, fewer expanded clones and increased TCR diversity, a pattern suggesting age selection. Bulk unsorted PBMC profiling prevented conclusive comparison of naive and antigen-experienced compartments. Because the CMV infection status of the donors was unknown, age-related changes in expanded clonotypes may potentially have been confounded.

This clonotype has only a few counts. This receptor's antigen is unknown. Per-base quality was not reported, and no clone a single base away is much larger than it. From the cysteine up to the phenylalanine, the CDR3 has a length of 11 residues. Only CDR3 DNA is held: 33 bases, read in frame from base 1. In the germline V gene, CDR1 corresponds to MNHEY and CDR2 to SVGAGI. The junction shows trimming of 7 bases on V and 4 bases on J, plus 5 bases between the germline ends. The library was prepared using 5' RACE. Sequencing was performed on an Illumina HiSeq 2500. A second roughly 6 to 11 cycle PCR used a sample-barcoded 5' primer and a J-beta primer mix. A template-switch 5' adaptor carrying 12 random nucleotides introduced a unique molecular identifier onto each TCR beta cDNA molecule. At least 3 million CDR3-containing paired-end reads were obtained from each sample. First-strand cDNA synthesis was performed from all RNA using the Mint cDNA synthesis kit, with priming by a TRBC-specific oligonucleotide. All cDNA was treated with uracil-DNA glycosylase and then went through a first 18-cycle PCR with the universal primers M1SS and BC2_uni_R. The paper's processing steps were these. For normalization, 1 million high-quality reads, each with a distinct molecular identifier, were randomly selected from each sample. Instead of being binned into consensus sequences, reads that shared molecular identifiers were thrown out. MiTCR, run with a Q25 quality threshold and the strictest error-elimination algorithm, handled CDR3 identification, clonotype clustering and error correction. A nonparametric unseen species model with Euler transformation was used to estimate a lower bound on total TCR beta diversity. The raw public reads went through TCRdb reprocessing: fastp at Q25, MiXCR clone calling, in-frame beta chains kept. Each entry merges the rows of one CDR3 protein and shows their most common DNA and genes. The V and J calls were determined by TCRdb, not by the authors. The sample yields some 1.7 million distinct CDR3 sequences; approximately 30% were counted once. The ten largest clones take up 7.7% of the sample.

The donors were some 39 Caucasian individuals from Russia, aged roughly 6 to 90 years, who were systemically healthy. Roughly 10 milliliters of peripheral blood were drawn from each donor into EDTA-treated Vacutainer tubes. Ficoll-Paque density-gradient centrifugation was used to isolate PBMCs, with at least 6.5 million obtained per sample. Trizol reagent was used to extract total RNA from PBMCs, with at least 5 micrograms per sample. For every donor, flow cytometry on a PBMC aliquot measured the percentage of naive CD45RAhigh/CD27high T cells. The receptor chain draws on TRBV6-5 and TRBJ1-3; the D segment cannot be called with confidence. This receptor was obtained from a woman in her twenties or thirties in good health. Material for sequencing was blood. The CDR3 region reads CASTKGNTIYF. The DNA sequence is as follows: TGTGCCAGCACGAAGGGAAACACCATATATTTT.